The next 18 T cell receptor beta chains were all read from a single sample in a study of blood T cell repertoires in COVID-19. Using immunoSEQ multiplex PCR, the repertoire was profiled, and TCRdb retains in-frame clones only, with some absent. The table lists roughly 250,000 clones, about 85% of them singletons, with nearly 6.5% in the top ten. Sample: PBMCs or T cells enriched from blood (not recorded which). The receptors originated from a woman in her 30s with acute COVID-19.

The CDR3 spells CASSIVAGVMDTEAFF. The CDR3 nucleotides read TGTGCCAGTAGTATAGTGGCAGGGGTAATGGACACTGAAGCTTTCTTT. V is TRBV19 and J is TRBJ1-1; maybe TRBD1 (6 bases). The CDR3 loop spans 16 amino acids. Trimming pared 1 base from V and 3 bases from J, leaving 15 bases between. CDR1 and CDR2 (germline): LNHDA, SQIVND (reference sequence).

In its sample, this clone was seen once. The chain is built from TRBV28 and TRBJ2-1; D uncertain. The CDR3 extends over 12 amino acids. CDR1 MDHEN and CDR2 SYDVKM come from the germline V gene. V lost 1 base, J lost 6 bases, and 4 bases lay in between. CDR3 sequence: CASSLSLNEQFF. CDR3 coding DNA: TGTGCCAGCAGTTTATCCCTCAATGAGCAGTTCTTC.

This clone was seen more than once but under ten times. CDR3: CASSHIGTSASAGQFF. The CDR3, as DNA: TGCGCCAGCAGCCACATAGGGACTAGCGCCTCAGCGGGGCAGTTCTTC. This sequence joins TRBV4-3 and TRBJ2-1; 10 bases match TRBD2. There are 16 residues in the CDR3. V dropped 3 bases and J dropped 12; count of bases not matched to a gene: 14. CDR1 is LGHNA and CDR2 is YSLEER in the germline V gene.

This chain connects TRBV29-1 to TRBJ1-2, with D possibly TRBD1 on 5 matching bases. The germline V gene encodes CDR1 SQVTM and CDR2 ANQGSEA. Deletions cut 5 bases from V and 4 bases from J, with 11 bases between. CDR3 size: 12 residues. CDR3 sequence reads: CSVQGPTYGYTF. The CDR3 DNA is TGCAGCGTTCAGGGTCCCACCTATGGCTACACCTTC.

The genes are TRBV19 and TRBJ2-7; D possibly corresponds to TRBD1 (6 bases). Germline V gene data show CDR1 as LNHDA and CDR2 as SQIVND (reference sequence). Trimming pared 2 bases from V and 6 bases from J, leaving 14 bases between. This CDR3 is 14 amino acids long. DNA of the CDR3: TGTGCCAGTAGTATACACGAACAGGGTCTCGAGCAGTACTTC. It encodes CASSIHEQGLEQYF.

The V and J genes are TRBV7-8 and TRBJ2-1, with TRBD2 identical over 8 bases. The CDR3 consists of 16 residues. The germline V gene encodes CDR1 SGHVS and CDR2 FQNEAQ. V lost 5 bases, J lost 2 bases, and 8 bases stayed unmatched. The CDR3 loop is CASSKLAGRTYNEQFF. The DNA of the CDR3 is TGTGCCAGCAGCAAATTAGCGGGGCGAACCTACAATGAGCAGTTCTTC.

The rearrangement uses TRBV27 and TRBJ2-3; 7 nucleotides line up with TRBD1. The V gene end was trimmed by 5 bases and the J gene end by 1 base; junction bases not matched to a gene: 6. The germline CDR1 and CDR2 sequences are MNHEY and SMNVEV (reference sequence). The CDR3 has 15 residues. DNA for the CDR3: TGTGCCAGCAGTCCCCTGACAGGGCGCACAGATACGCAGTATTTT. Amino acids: CASSPLTGRTDTQYF.

The gene calls are TRBV9 and TRBJ1-2, with a weak D call TRBD1 (5 bases). Trimming cost V 4 bases and J 5 bases, with 15 bases left between them. Germline V gene data show CDR1 as SGDLS and CDR2 as YYNGEE. This CDR3 has 14 residues. CDR3 sequence reads: CASSPQTGGYGYTF. The CDR3 coding sequence is TGTGCCAGCAGCCCACAGACGGGGGGGTATGGCTACACCTTC.

The chain joins TRBV7-6 to TRBJ2-2; D not resolved. V was clipped by 5 bases and J by 1 base, with 17 bases between them. CDR1 and CDR2 (germline): SGHVS, FNYEAQ. The CDR3 totals 17 residues. This CDR3 is CASSTNPLVGNTGELFF. The DNA of the CDR3 is TGTGCCAGCAGCACCAACCCGCTAGTCGGGAACACCGGGGAGCTGTTTTTT.

In its sample, this clone was seen a few times. The V and J genes are TRBV28 and TRBJ2-1; 12 nucleotides line up with TRBD2. The CDR3 sequence is 16 residues long. Germline CDR1 and CDR2: MDHEN and SYDVKM. Losses at the gene ends were 2 bases for V and 6 bases for J; bases not matched to a gene: 5. The CDR3 coding sequence is TGTGCCAGCAGTTTACCCACTAGCGGGAGGCGCAATGAGCAGTTCTTC. Its protein is CASSLPTSGRRNEQFF.

The rearrangement joins TRBV6-4 to TRBJ1-2; possible D gene TRBD1, 6 bases. Germline values: CDR1 MRHNA, CDR2 SNTAGT. The ends were cut back, 5 bases at V and 8 bases at J, with 15 bases in the middle. The CDR3 runs 13 residues. This chain's CDR3 is CASSRQQGSGYTF. CDR3 nucleotides: TGTGCCAGCAGTCGTCAACAGGGTTCCGGCTACACCTTC.

The genes are TRBV18 and TRBJ1-3, with D perhaps TRBD1 (5 bases). The germline gives CDR1 KGHSH, CDR2 LQKENI. Between the trimmed V and J ends, which lost 3 bases and 3 bases, there was a span of 9 bases. This CDR3 has 14 amino acids. The CDR3 protein is CASSPGRVGNTIYF. The CDR3, as DNA: TGTGCCAGCTCACCGGGCAGGGTTGGAAACACCATATATTTT.

The rearrangement links TRBV10-2 to TRBJ1-1, with D perhaps matching TRBD1 (5 bases). V lost 6 bases and J lost 1, with 18 bases in between. This CDR3 comprises 16 residues. Germline CDR1 is WSHSY and CDR2 is SAAADI. For the CDR3, the DNA is TGCGCCAGCAGGAAGACACACCAGGGCGGGAACACTGAAGCTTTCTTT. Translated: CASRKTHQGGNTEAFF.

The rearrangement links TRBV21-1 to TRBJ2-3; the DNA was not used to check the table's D call, TRBD2. TRBV21-1 is a documented pseudogene. The CDR3 runs to 15 residues. CDR3 nucleotides: TGTGCCAGCAGCAAGGAGTATAGGGGACTAGCGGGCGAGTATTTT. Translating it yields CASSKEYRGLAGEYF.

The gene calls are TRBV28 and TRBJ2-7; 15 nucleotides align to TRBD2. The CDR3 length is 20 residues. Germline CDR1 and CDR2: MDHEN and SYDVKM. After removal of 6 bases from V and 2 bases from J, the junction contained 17 bases not matched to a gene. CDR3 loop: CASSHLTPGLAGGLPYEQYF. The CDR3 DNA is TGTGCCAGCAGCCATCTCACCCCGGGACTAGCGGGAGGACTCCCCTACGAGCAGTACTTC.

The genes are TRBV29-1 and TRBJ2-1, with 11 bases lining up with TRBD2. CDR1 SQVTM and CDR2 ANQGSEA come from the germline V gene. The CDR3 contains 17 residues. J lost 0 bases, V lost 5 bases, and 9 bases had no gene match. Here the CDR3 reads CSVLGLADESSYNEQFF. The CDR3 bases are TGCAGCGTTTTGGGACTAGCGGATGAGAGCTCCTACAATGAGCAGTTCTTC.

The chain employs TRBV6-2 or TRBV6-3 and TRBJ1-2; unclear D gene. Looked up from germline, CDR1 is MNHEY and CDR2 is SVGEGT. V was trimmed by 0 bases and J by 8 bases, leaving 13 bases between them. The CDR3 covers 14 residues. This CDR3 reads CASSYSGSRLGYTF. CDR3 coding DNA: TGTGCCAGCAGTTACTCCGGAAGCAGGTTGGGCTACACCTTC.

The CDR3 sequence is CAISEVPQGFQFF. The CDR3 DNA reads as TGTGCCATCAGTGAGGTCCCACAGGGTTTCCAGTTCTTC. The rearrangement uses TRBV10-3 and TRBJ2-1; possible D gene TRBD1, 6 bases. The CDR3 is made up of 13 amino acids. The V end lost 2 bases, the J end lost 13 bases, and 15 bases lay between the germline ends. Germline values: CDR1 ENHRY, CDR2 SYGVKD.